Listed below are T cell receptor beta chains from one sample, sequenced in a study of T cells in Graves' hyperthyroidism and ophthalmopathy. Each CDR3 protein is one row after TCRdb ran MiXCR on the multiplex PCR reads. The data contain around 300,000 distinct CDR3 sequences, about 25% of them seen just once; the ten biggest clones take up around 30%. The sample comprised blood. Receptor source: a man between 35 and 55 years old with Graves' hyperthyroidism that later progressed to Graves' ophthalmopathy. Each CDR3 is given with its conserved first and last residue. D genes are given only for firm matches. Some rows have no size entry. The others give once, few or many, or a class for an expanded clone.

>many|TRBJ1-1|TRBV11-3|-
TGTGCCAGCAGCCCTCAGTCCCCTCCAACTGAAGCTTTCTTT
CASSPQSPPTEAFF
>many|TRBJ2-7|TRBV5-8|-
TGTGCCAGCAGCTTGGAAGGTGGGTTTGGCCACGAGCAGTACTTC
CASSLEGGFGHEQYF
>many|TRBJ1-3|TRBV12-3/TRBV12-4|-
TGTGCCACCCGACGAGGAAACACCATATATTTT
CATRRGNTIYF
>many|TRBJ1-2|TRBV7-8|TRBD1
TGTGCCAGCAGCTCCCTGAGGGACAGGGATCCGATGGGCTACACCTTC
CASSSLRDRDPMGYTF
>few|TRBJ1-2|TRBV3-1|-
TGTGCCAGCAGCCAAGAAGGGTCGCGAAACTATGGCTACACCTTC
CASSQEGSRNYGYTF
>many|TRBJ2-5|TRBV10-1|TRBD1
TGCGCCAGCAGTTCCGGGACAGGGGAAGAGACCCAGTACTTC
CASSSGTGEETQYF
>-|TRBJ1-1|TRBV20-1|-
TGCGGTGCTAGAGATCGTTCTAGGGGCGGCGGTTCTGAAGCTTTCTTT
CGARDRSRGGGSEAFF
>many|TRBJ1-5|TRBV20-1|-
TGCAGTGCTACCAACGGCCTTGGGAGTAGCAATCAGCCCCAGCATTTT
CSATNGLGSSNQPQHF
>many|TRBJ1-3|TRBV5-1|-
TGCGCCAGCAGCTTGGACGGACCCTCTGGAAACACCATATATTTT
CASSLDGPSGNTIYF
>many|TRBJ2-7|TRBV7-2|-
TGTGCCAGCACCTGGGGCGATTTTAGGTCCTACGAGCAGTACTTC
CASTWGDFRSYEQYF
>many|TRBJ2-2|TRBV20-1|TRBD2
TGCAGTGCTACCACCCTAGCGGGACTGTTTTTT
CSATTLAGLFF
>few|TRBJ2-5|TRBV5-1|-
TGCGCCAGCAGGGTCAGGGGCGACCAAGAGACCCAGTACTTC
CASRVRGDQETQYF
>-|TRBJ1-1|TRBV29-1|-
TGCAGCGTTGCTAGCACAAGGAACACTGAAGCTTTCTTT
CSVASTRNTEAFF
>few|TRBJ1-2|TRBV28|-
TGTGCCACCGTTTCTAACTATGGCTACACCTTC
CATVSNYGYTF
>many|TRBJ1-1|TRBV10-3|-
TGTGCCATCAGTGACCTCAGGGGAGGGACTGAAGCTTTCTTT
CAISDLRGGTEAFF
>-|TRBJ2-2|TRBV7-2|TRBD2
TGTGCCAGCAGCTTAGCGAGGCCTAGCGGGATGGCGGCCGGGGAGCTGTTTTTT
CASSLARPSGMAAGELFF
>many|TRBJ1-5|TRBV12-3/TRBV12-4|TRBD1
TGTGCCAGCAGTTTACGGGACAGGGCATTCGGACAGCCCCAGCATTTT
CASSLRDRAFGQPQHF
>many|TRBJ2-7|TRBV11-2|TRBD2
TGTGCCAGCAGCTTTGGAGCGGGAGGCGTCGAGCAGTACTTC
CASSFGAGGVEQYF
>many|TRBJ1-2|TRBV25-1|-
TGTGCCAGCAGCGCCCTCCTTGGACAGCTTAATTATGGCTACACCTTC
CASSALLGQLNYGYTF
>-|TRBJ1-1|TRBV6-2/TRBV6-3|TRBD1
TGTGCCAGCAGTTACTCGACAGGGGGCGTGGGAAGGACTGAAGCTTTCTTT
CASSYSTGGVGRTEAFF
>many|TRBJ2-2|TRBV24-1|TRBD2
TGTGCCACCAGTGATTCACTAGCGGGGAACACCGGGGAGCTGTTTTTT
CATSDSLAGNTGELFF
>many|TRBJ1-2|TRBV6-5|-
TGTGCCAGCAGTTACCGACCCAAAGACTATGGCTACACCTTC
CASSYRPKDYGYTF
>many|TRBJ2-5|TRBV6-5|TRBD2
TGTGCCAGCGATACACCTAGCGGGAGGGGACAAGAGACCCAGTACTTC
CASDTPSGRGQETQYF
>many|TRBJ1-3|TRBV12-3/TRBV12-4|-
TGTGCCAGCCTACCTTGGAGATCTGGAAACACCATATATTTT
CASLPWRSGNTIYF
>few|TRBJ1-2|TRBV30|-
TGTGCCTGGAGTGCTAAAGGAGGCGGTATAGGCTACACCTTC
CAWSAKGGGIGYTF
>few|TRBJ1-1|TRBV7-2|-
TGTGCCAGCAGCGACTCGGGACACCTGAACACTGAAGCTTTCTTT
CASSDSGHLNTEAFF
>many|TRBJ2-7|TRBV30|-
TGTGCCTGGAGTGTAAGGGTTATGCCCGGACCCTACGAGCAGTACTTC
CAWSVRVMPGPYEQYF
>many|TRBJ1-2|TRBV6-4|-
TGTGCCAGCAGTCCAGAAAGACGCTCGAGACACGCCACAACGCTTTATGGCTACACCTTC
CASSPERRSRHATTLYGYTF
>-|TRBJ1-5|TRBV12-3/TRBV12-4|-
TGTGCCAGCAGTTTGGCCGGGACGGGCAATCAGCCCCAGCATTTT
CASSLAGTGNQPQHF
>-|TRBJ2-5|TRBV12-3/TRBV12-4|TRBD2
TGTGCCAGCAGTTTCGGGCTAGCGGGAGGCGGGCGAGAGACCCAGTACTTC
CASSFGLAGGGRETQYF
>many|TRBJ2-7|TRBV14|-
TGTGCCAGCAGCCAAGAGCCAAGGACTACCTACGAGCAGTACTTC
CASSQEPRTTYEQYF
>many|TRBJ2-7|TRBV24-1|-
TGTGCCACCAGGTCCAGGGACAACGAGCAGTACTTC
CATRSRDNEQYF
>many|TRBJ2-7|TRBV12-3/TRBV12-4|-
TGTGCCAGCAGTTTAGGCCCTGGAACTTACGAGCAGTACTTC
CASSLGPGTYEQYF
>many|TRBJ1-5|TRBV5-1|-
TGCGCCAGCAGCCCAGGACTTCTAAATCAGCCCCAGCATTTT
CASSPGLLNQPQHF
>few|TRBJ1-1|TRBV11-3|-
TGTGCCAGCAGCCCCCTGGCGGTACCGGGAACTGAAGCTTTCTTT
CASSPLAVPGTEAFF
>many|TRBJ2-7|TRBV29-1|TRBD1
TGCAGCGTTGGAACCGGGACAGGAAGCTACGAGCAGTACTTC
CSVGTGTGSYEQYF
>many|TRBJ1-1|TRBV6-1|-
TGTGCCAGCAGTCTTACCCTTCCTCGACAGAGTACTGAAGCTTTCTTT
CASSLTLPRQSTEAFF
>many|TRBJ1-2|TRBV20-1|-
TGCAGTGCTGACCGACAGGAGGCTGACTACACCTTC
CSADRQEADYTF
>many|TRBJ1-1|TRBV6-5|TRBD1
TGTGCCAGCAGTTCGGGACAGGGGACGAACACTGAAGCTTTCTTT
CASSSGQGTNTEAFF
>many|TRBJ1-2|TRBV12-3/TRBV12-4|-
TGTGCCAGCAGTTTAACGAGGGATACTGGCTACACCTTC
CASSLTRDTGYTF
>-|TRBJ2-7|TRBV28|-
TGTGCCAGCAGTGACCCTGGGAGTACGGGCTACGAGCAGTACTTC
CASSDPGSTGYEQYF
>many|TRBJ2-2|TRBV3-1|-
TGTGCCAGCAGCCAAAGGGAGCCCGGGGAGCTGTTTTTT
CASSQREPGELFF
>few|TRBJ1-1|TRBV6-1|-
TGTGCCAGCAGTGACTATGCGAACACTGAAGCTTTCTTT
CASSDYANTEAFF
>-|TRBJ1-1|TRBV20-1|-
TGCAGTGCTAGAGAATGGGGGGACACTCCTTTCTTT
CSAREWGDTPFF
>many|TRBJ2-2|TRBV19|-
TGTGCCAGTAATCCGTGGGACTTCACCGGGGAGCTGTTTTTT
CASNPWDFTGELFF
>-|TRBJ2-3|TRBV6-2/TRBV6-3|-
TGTGCCAGCAGTTACTCGGTTGGGGGTCCCACAGATACGCAGTATTTT
CASSYSVGGPTDTQYF